This T cell receptor beta chain was sequenced during a study of blood T cell repertoires in COVID-19. Study-level background: Samples of COVID-19 (acute and convalescent) were obtained from the United States, Italy and Spain. T cells, B-cell-depleted T cells, or PBMCs provided the cDNA or gDNA that served as material.

Original methodology: By means of reference gene primer amplification, nucleated cell counts were estimated. TCRdb's table, derived via immunoSEQ multiplex PCR, lists solely in-frame clones and lacks some. Clone size and V and J calls were adopted from that table, with D and trimming inferred from the DNA. The repertoire holds under 80,000 clones, with roughly 90% as singletons. This CDR3 has 13 residues. The chain combines TRBV21-1 with TRBJ2-3; the table names TRBD2, a call not compared with the DNA. TRBV21-1 is termed a pseudogene. The material sequenced was peripheral blood. The TCR originated in a human donor in a cohort sampled during active COVID-19. CDR3: CASISGRGDTQYF. The CDR3 DNA sequence: TGTGCCAGCATCTCTGGGCGAGGGGATACGCAGTATTTT.